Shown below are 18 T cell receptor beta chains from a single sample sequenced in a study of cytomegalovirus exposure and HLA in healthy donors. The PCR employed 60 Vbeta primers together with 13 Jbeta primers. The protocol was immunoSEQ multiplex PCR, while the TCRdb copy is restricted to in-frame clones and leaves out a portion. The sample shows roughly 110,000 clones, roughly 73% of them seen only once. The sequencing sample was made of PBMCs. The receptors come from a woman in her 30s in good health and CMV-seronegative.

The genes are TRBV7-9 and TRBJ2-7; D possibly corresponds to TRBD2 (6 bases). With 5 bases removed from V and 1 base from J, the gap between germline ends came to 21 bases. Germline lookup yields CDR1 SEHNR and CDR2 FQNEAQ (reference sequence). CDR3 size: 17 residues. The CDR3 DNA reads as TGTGCCAGCAGCCCGTCGGGAGCTGTGGGGGGATCCTACGAGCAGTACTTC. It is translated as CASSPSGAVGGSYEQYF. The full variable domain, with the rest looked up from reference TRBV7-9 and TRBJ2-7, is DTGVSQNPRHKITKRGQNVTFRCDPISEHNRLYWYRQTLGQGPEFLTYFQNEAQLEKSRLLSDRFSAERPKGSFSTLEIQRTEQGDSAMYLCASSPSGAVGGSYEQYFGPGTRLTVT.

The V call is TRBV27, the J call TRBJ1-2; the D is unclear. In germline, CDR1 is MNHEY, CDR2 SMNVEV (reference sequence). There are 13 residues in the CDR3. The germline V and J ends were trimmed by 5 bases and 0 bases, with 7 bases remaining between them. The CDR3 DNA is TGTGCCAGCAGTCCTACAGCTAACTATGGCTACACCTTC. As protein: CASSPTANYGYTF.

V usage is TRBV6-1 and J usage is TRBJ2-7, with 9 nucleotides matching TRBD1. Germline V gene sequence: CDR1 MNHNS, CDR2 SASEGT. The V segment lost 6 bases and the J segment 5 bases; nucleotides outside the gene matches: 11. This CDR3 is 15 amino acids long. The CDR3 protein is CASSQGTGITHEQYF. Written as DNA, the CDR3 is TGTGCCAGCAGCCAGGGGACAGGGATTACTCACGAGCAGTACTTC.

DNA of the CDR3: TGTGCCAGCGGAACAGGATCGGAGCGCACTGAAGCTTTCTTT. Translating gives CASGTGSERTEAFF. The chain links TRBV18 to TRBJ1-1; D is perhaps TRBD1 (5 bases). Germline CDR1 KGHSH, CDR2 LQKENI. The V and J ends lost 8 bases and 4 bases respectively, with 17 bases between them. CDR3 length: 14 amino acids.

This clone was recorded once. Written as DNA, the CDR3 is TGTGCCAGCACCTGGGGCCAAAATCAGCCCCAGCATTTT. Amino acid sequence: CASTWGQNQPQHF. The rearrangement links TRBV2 to TRBJ1-5, with D possibly being TRBD1 (5 bases). The CDR3 contains 13 residues. Per germline, CDR1 SNHLY and CDR2 FYNNEI. Trimming cost V 7 bases and J 4 bases, with 11 bases left between them.

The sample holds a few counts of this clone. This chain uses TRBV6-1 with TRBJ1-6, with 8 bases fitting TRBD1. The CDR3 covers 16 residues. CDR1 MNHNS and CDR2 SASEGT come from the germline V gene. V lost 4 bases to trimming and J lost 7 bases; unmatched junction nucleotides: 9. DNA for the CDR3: TGTGCCAGCAGTGGACAGGGCAGGGGGCTGAATTCACCCCTCCACTTT. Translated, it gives CASSGQGRGLNSPLHF.

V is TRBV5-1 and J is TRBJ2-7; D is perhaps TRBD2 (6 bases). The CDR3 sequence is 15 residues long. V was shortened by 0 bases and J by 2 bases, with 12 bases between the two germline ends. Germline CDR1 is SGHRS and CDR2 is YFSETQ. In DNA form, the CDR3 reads TGCGCCAGCAGCTTGGAGCCGGGGGAAGCCTACGAGCAGTACTTC. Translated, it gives CASSLEPGEAYEQYF.

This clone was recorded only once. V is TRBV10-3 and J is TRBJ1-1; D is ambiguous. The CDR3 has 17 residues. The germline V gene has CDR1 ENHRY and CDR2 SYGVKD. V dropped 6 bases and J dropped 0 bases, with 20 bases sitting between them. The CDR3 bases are TGTGCCATCAGGCCGCGGGCAGAACACCTTATGAACACTGAAGCTTTCTTT. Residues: CAIRPRAEHLMNTEAFF.

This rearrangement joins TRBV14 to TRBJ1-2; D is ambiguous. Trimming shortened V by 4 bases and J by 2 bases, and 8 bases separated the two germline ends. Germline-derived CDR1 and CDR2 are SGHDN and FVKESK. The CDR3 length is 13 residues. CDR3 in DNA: TGTGCCAGCAGCCTGCCTAGCAACTATGGCTACACCTTC. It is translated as CASSLPSNYGYTF. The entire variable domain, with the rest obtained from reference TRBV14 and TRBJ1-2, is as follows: EAGVTQFPSHSVIEKGQTVTLRCDPISGHDNLYWYRRVMGKEIKFLLHFVKESKQDESGMPNNRFLAERTGGTYSTLKVQPAELEDSGVYFCASSLPSNYGYTFGSGTRLTVV.

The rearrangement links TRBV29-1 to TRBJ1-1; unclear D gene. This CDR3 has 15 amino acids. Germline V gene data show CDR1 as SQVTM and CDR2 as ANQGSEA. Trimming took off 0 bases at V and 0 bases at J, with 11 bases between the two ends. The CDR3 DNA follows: TGCAGCGTTGAAGACGTCACCCTAATGAACACTGAAGCTTTCTTT. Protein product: CSVEDVTLMNTEAFF.

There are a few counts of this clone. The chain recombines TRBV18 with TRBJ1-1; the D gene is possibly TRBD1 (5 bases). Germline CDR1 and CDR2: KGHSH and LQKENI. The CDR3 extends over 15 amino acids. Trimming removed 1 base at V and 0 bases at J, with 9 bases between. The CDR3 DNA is TGTGCCAGCTCACCACGAGCAGGGCTGAACACTGAAGCTTTCTTT. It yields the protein CASSPRAGLNTEAFF.

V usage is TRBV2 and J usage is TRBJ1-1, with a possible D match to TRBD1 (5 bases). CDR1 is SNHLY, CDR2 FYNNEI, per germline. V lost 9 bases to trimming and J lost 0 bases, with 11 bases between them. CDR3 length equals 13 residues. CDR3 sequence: CASRQRLNTEAFF. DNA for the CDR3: TGTGCCAGTAGACAGAGACTGAACACTGAAGCTTTCTTT.

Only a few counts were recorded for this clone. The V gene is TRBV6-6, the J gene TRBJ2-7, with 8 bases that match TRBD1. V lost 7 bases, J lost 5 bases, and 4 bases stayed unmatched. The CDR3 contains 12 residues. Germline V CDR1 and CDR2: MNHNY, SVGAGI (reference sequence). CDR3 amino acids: CASIDRGDEQYF. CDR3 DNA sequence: TGTGCCAGCATTGACAGGGGCGACGAGCAGTACTTC.

The CDR3 DNA is TGCAGCGTTTATAGACAGGGTAGACCCGGGGAGCTGTTTTTT. This translates into CSVYRQGRPGELFF. The chain has TRBV29-1 and TRBJ2-2; 7 nucleotides agree with TRBD1. The V and J ends lost 5 bases and 6 bases, in that order; junction bases with no gene match: 9. CDR3 length: 14 amino acids. Germline CDR1 is SQVTM and CDR2 is ANQGSEA.

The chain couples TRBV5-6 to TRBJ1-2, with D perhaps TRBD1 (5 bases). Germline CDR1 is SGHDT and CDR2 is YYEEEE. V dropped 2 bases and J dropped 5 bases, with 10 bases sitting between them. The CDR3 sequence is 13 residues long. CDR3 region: CASSFQGGYGYTF. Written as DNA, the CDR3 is TGTGCCAGCAGCTTCCAGGGAGGGTATGGCTACACCTTC. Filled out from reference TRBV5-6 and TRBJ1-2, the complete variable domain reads DAGVTQSPTHLIKTRGQQVTLRCSPKSGHDTVSWYQQALGQGPQFIFQYYEEEERQRGNFPDRFSGHQFPNYSSELNVNALLLGDSALYLCASSFQGGYGYTFGSGTRLTVV.

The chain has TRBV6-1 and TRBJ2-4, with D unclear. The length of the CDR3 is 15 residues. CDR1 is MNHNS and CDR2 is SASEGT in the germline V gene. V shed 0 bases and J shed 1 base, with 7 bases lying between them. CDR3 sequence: CASSEAQKAKNIQYF. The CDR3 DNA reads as TGTGCCAGCAGTGAAGCCCAGAAGGCCAAAAACATTCAGTACTTC.

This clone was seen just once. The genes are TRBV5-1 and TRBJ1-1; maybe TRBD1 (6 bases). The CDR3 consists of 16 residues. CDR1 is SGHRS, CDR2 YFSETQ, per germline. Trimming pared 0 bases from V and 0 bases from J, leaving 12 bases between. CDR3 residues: CASSLGTASMNTEAFF. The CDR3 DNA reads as TGCGCCAGCAGCTTGGGGACAGCCTCGATGAACACTGAAGCTTTCTTT.

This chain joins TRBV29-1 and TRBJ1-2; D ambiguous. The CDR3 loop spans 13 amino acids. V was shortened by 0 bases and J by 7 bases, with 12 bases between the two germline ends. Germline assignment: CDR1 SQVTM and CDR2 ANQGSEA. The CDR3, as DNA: TGCAGCGTTGAAGAGTCCACGCGGGGTGGCTACACCTTC. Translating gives CSVEESTRGGYTF.